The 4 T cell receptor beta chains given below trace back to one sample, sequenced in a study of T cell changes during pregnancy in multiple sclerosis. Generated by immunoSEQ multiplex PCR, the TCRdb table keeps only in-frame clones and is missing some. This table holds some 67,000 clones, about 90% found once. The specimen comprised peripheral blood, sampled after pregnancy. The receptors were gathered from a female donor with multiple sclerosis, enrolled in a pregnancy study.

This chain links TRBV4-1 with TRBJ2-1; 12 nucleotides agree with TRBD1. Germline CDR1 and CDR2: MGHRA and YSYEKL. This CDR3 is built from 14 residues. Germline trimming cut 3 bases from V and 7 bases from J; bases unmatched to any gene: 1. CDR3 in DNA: TGCGCCAGCAGCCAGGGACAGGGGGCGAATGAGCAGTTCTTC. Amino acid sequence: CASSQGQGANEQFF.

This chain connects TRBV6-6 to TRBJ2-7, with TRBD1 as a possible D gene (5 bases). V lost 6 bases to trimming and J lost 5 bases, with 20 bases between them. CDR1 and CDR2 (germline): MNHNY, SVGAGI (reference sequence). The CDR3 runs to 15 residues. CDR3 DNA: TGTGCCAGCAGGCACCAGGGTCTCTCGATGAACGAGCAGTACTTC. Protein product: CASRHQGLSMNEQYF.

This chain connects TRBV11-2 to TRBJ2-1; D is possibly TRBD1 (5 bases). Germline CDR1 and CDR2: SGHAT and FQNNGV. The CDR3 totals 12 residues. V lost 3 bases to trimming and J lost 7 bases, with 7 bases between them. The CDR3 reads CASSFTGNEQFF. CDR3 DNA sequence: TGTGCCAGCAGCTTTACAGGTAATGAGCAGTTCTTC.

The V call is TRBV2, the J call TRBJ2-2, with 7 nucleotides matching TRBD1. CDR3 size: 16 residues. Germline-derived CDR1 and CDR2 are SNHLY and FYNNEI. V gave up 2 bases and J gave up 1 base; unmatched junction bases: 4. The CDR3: CASSEFGTVNTGELFF. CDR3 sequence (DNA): TGTGCCAGCAGTGAATTTGGGACAGTGAACACCGGGGAGCTGTTTTTT.